This T cell receptor (beta chain) stems from a study of T-cell memory formation after mild COVID-19 (dated by TCRdb to the early 2020s). Context from the whole study: Most TCR sequence clusters were specific to one of the two donors. Two young, previously healthy adult volunteers made up the cohort, one male and one female. Longitudinal TCRalpha and TCRbeta repertoire sequencing tracked T-cell clones expanding and contracting after mild COVID-19 in two donors.

PBMCs were isolated by Ficoll-Paque density gradient centrifugation. There are a few counts of this clonotype. Its antigen is unknown. Base qualities are not provided; no much larger clone lies one nucleotide away. The CDR3 runs 15 residues from the cysteine to the phenylalanine. Only the CDR3 DNA stays, 45 bases, in frame from base 1. V and J are trimmed by 6 bases and 4 bases, and the gene matches miss 9 bases of the junction. In the germline V gene, CDR1 corresponds to MNHEY and CDR2 to SVGEGT. Results the study describes overall, beyond this receptor: SARS-CoV-2 specificity was not confirmed for the second-wave clones peaking on day 37. The study included only a couple of mild cases, and larger cohorts that include severe cases with pre-infection samples were judged to be necessary. From day 15 to 85, contracting clones showed balanced CD4/CD8 phenotypes, whereas a second wave of clones that expanded from day 15 to 37 leaned towards CD4+. Some responding clones were detected in pre-infection memory, which suggested that pre-existing cross-reactive memory T cells had joined the SARS-CoV-2 response. Contracting CD4+ clones were located mainly in the CM and EM memory subsets, whereas CD8+ clones were found to be enriched in EMRA.

The sample was run on an Illumina NovaSeq 6000. Using 5'RACE with constant-segment primers, TCRalpha and TCRbeta cDNA libraries were constructed, with sample barcodes and unique molecular identifiers added in the process. Trizol reagent was used to extract RNA from every sample. The libraries were amplified in two PCR steps, and the second step added a second sample barcode and Illumina TruSeq adapters. The libraries were sequenced on an Illumina NovaSeq using 2 x 150 bp paired-end reads. The study's own analysis went as follows. Reads were demultiplexed and collapsed into UMI-guided consensus sequences with migec v1.2.7. Using mixcr v2.1.11, UMI consensuses were aligned to TRA and TRB V and J templates and then assembled into clonotypes. Expanded or contracted clonotypes were those called significant by both edgeR and NoisET, with noise models trained on biological replicates. For edgeR calls, the cutoffs were a false discovery rate-adjusted p below 0.01 and a log2 fold-change threshold of 1. As an exploratory analysis of dynamics, max-normalized trajectories of the 1000 most abundant clonotypes were examined by PCA with hierarchical clustering. Separately sequenced CD4+ and CD8+ repertoires were used to assign a CD4 or CD8 phenotype to each responding clone. The public reads were reanalyzed by TCRdb: fastp trimming at Q25, MiXCR alignment, in-frame beta chains only. Here each entry gathers all rows of one CDR3 protein and keeps the most common genes and DNA. The V and J calls follow TCRdb's processing rather than the paper's. The sample table lists some 350,000 distinct CDR3 sequences, more than 15% of them with a count of one. About a fifth of the sample goes to the ten largest clones.

In this chain, TRBV6-2 or TRBV6-3 is recombined with TRBJ1-2; the central 9 bases match TRBD1. Material: PBMCs or a T cell subset sorted from them (not recorded which). This clonotype was obtained from a man between 18 and 29 years old who had mild COVID-19 (a few samples of this study predate the infection). The sample titles of this study are shuffled in the database, so cell type and time point are left out; the donor was told from shared clones. The bases are TGTGCCAGCAGAAGACCGGGACAGGGAGTCTATGGCTACACCTTC. This yields the protein CASRRPGQGVYGYTF.